The 26 T cell receptor beta chains below were found in one sample sequenced in a study of molecular identifiers for immune sequencing clone quantification. In TCRdb, the PCR reads were re-called with MiXCR into one record per CDR3 protein. The repertoire holds about 36,000 distinct CDR3 sequences, with 18% as singletons. Sequencing input: naive CD8+ T cells from blood, with Jurkat cell RNA spiked in. Subset indicated: FACS-sorted CD8+CD4-CCR7+CD45RA+ naive T cells. Every receptor here comes from a human donor in good health. Some libraries in this study had Jurkat cell RNA spiked in.

In the case of this clonotype: A read error may be the cause here, since a much bigger clone is one base away. V gene TRBV6-2 or TRBV6-3 combines with J gene TRBJ2-1; D ambiguous. The germline V gene encodes CDR1 MNHEY and CDR2 SVGEGT. CDR3 length: 12 residues. The CDR3 is CASSYPPDEQLF. The CDR3 coding sequence is TGTGCCAGCAGTTACCCCCCCGATGAGCAGCTCTTC.

The table lists this clonotype with a count of one. This may stem from a read error, because a much larger clone lies one nucleotide away. The CDR3 region is CASSFPTGYGYTF. The CDR3 DNA follows: TGTGCCAGCAGTTTTCCCACAGGGTATGGCTACACCTTC. The rearrangement links TRBV27 to TRBJ1-2; possibly TRBD1 for D (6 bases). With 3 bases removed from V and 5 bases from J, the gap between germline ends came to 10 bases. CDR1 and CDR2 from the germline V gene are MNHEY and SMNVEV (reference sequence). The CDR3 length is 13 residues.

The table lists this clonotype with many counts. The V call is TRBV7-2, the J call TRBJ1-5; 8 nucleotides agree with TRBD1. The germline V gene encodes CDR1 SGHTA and CDR2 FQGNSA. The V and J ends lost 7 bases and 4 bases, in that order; junction bases with no gene match: 9. The CDR3 has 15 amino acids. In nucleotides, the CDR3 is TGTGCCAGCACCCGGACAGGGTTTAGGAATCAGCCCCAGCATTTT. The encoded protein is CASTRTGFRNQPQHF.

This clonotype came up many times. V usage is TRBV28 and J usage is TRBJ1-3; D remains unclear. The V and J ends lost 3 bases and 3 bases respectively, with 3 bases between them. The CDR3 has 12 residues. Germline CDR1 MDHEN, CDR2 SYDVKM. The chain's CDR3 is CASSFFGNTIYF. CDR3 sequence (DNA): TGTGCCAGCAGTTTTTTTGGAAACACCATATATTTT.

The chain has TRBV12-3 or TRBV12-4 and TRBJ2-1; 12 bases agree with TRBD2. J gave up 9 bases and V 5 bases, and 8 bases lay outside the gene matches. The CDR3 loop spans 15 amino acids. CDR3 protein: CASSPTSGRWGEQFF. The CDR3 DNA sequence: TGTGCCAGCAGTCCTACTAGCGGGAGGTGGGGTGAGCAGTTCTTC.

This clonotype showed up many times. The V gene is TRBV4-3, the J gene TRBJ1-5; possibly TRBD1 for D (6 bases). Germline V lookup: CDR1 LGHNA, CDR2 YSLEER. Trimming cost V 0 bases and J 6 bases, with 12 bases left between them. This CDR3 region has 15 residues. CDR3 in DNA: TGCGCCAGCAGCCAAGAGTGGGACATCAGTCAGCCCCAGCATTTT. It codes for CASSQEWDISQPQHF.

The sample holds many counts of this clonotype. CDR3 bases: TGTGCCAGCAATACGGGACGCTATGGCTACACCTTC. Residues: CASNTGRYGYTF. J is TRBJ1-2 and V is TRBV12-3 or TRBV12-4; D possibly corresponds to TRBD1 (5 bases). The CDR3 loop spans 12 amino acids. The V and J ends lost 7 bases and 4 bases respectively, with 10 bases between them.

This clonotype was detected a few times. V is TRBV2 and J is TRBJ2-7; 9 bases map to TRBD1. The CDR3 extends over 14 amino acids. Trimming took 6 bases from V and 6 from J; bases not matched to a gene: 9. Germline assignment: CDR1 SNHLY and CDR2 FYNNEI. The CDR3 nucleotides read TGTGCCAGCAGAGGACAGGGGTGGTTTGGCGAGCAGTACTTC. Protein: CASRGQGWFGEQYF. Combining the CDR3 with reference TRBV2 and TRBJ2-7 gives the whole variable domain EPEVTQTPSHQVTQMGQEVILRCVPISNHLYFYWYRQILGQKVEFLVSFYNNEISEKSEIFDDQFSVERPDGSNFTLKIRSTKLEDSAMYFCASRGQGWFGEQYFGPGTRLTVT.

By share, this clonotype counts as medium-sized. V gene TRBV27 combines with J gene TRBJ2-7, with 8 bases that match TRBD1. The CDR3 runs to 15 residues. Losses at the gene ends were 5 bases for V and 5 bases for J; bases not matched to a gene: 11. The germline gives CDR1 MNHEY, CDR2 SMNVEV (reference sequence). CDR3 sequence: CASSPRTGYNDEQYF. CDR3 DNA: TGTGCCAGCAGTCCCCGGACAGGGTATAACGACGAGCAGTACTTC.

J is TRBJ2-3 and V is TRBV6-5; 10 bases align to TRBD2. V gave up 3 bases and J gave up 2 bases; unmatched junction bases: 14. CDR3 size: 19 residues. Germline lookup yields CDR1 MNHEY and CDR2 SVGAGI. The CDR3 nucleotides are TGTGCCAGCAGTTATATGGCAGCGGGAGGGCCCCTTTCCACAGATACGCAGTATTTT. Translated, it gives CASSYMAAGGPLSTDTQYF.

As regards this clonotype: This may come from a read error, since a much larger clone is one base off. The rearrangement joins TRBV25-1 to TRBJ1-6; D is unresolved. Germline CDR1 MGHDK, CDR2 SYGVNS. Trimming removed 6 bases at V and 9 bases at J, with 12 bases between. This CDR3 is 13 amino acids long. The chain's CDR3 is CASRSAGISPLHF. The CDR3, as DNA: TGTGCCAGCAGGTCGGCGGGGATTTCACCCCTCCACTTT. Looking up the rest from reference TRBV25-1 and TRBJ1-6 gives the full variable domain: EADIYQTPRYLVIGTGKKITLECSQTMGHDKMYWYQQDPGMELHLIHYSYGVNSTEKGDLSSESTVSRIRTEHFPLTLESARPSHTSQYLCASRSAGISPLHFGNGTRLTVT.

At least ten counts were recorded for this clonotype. V and J are TRBV10-2 and TRBJ1-1; no firm D call. Germline V gene sequence: CDR1 WSHSY, CDR2 SAAADI. V gave up 6 bases and J gave up 1 base, with 12 bases separating them. This CDR3 contains 14 residues. As DNA, the CDR3 is TGCGCCAGCAGGAGACGGCGGGAGAACACTGAAGCTTTCTTT. Protein product: CASRRRRENTEAFF.

This clonotype occurred many times. The V gene is TRBV28, the J gene TRBJ2-1; a weak D match, TRBD1 (6 bases). Germline V gene sequence: CDR1 MDHEN, CDR2 SYDVKM. V was shortened by 6 bases and J by 2 bases, with 17 bases between the two germline ends. This CDR3 has 16 residues. Written as DNA, the CDR3 is TGTGCCAGCAGCCCTACCAGGGGTCTTCCCTACAATGAGCAGTTCTTC. Translated: CASSPTRGLPYNEQFF. The whole variable domain, filled in from reference TRBV28 and TRBJ2-1, reads DVKVTQSSRYLVKRTGEKVFLECVQDMDHENMFWYRQDPGLGLRLIYFSYDVKMKEKGDIPEGYSVSREKKERFSLILESASTNQTSMYLCASSPTRGLPYNEQFFGPGTRLTVL.

The CDR3 protein is CASSLEGDTEAFF. For the CDR3, the DNA is TGTGCCAGCAGCTTAGAAGGGGACACTGAAGCTTTCTTT. The chain combines TRBV7-6 with TRBJ1-1; tentative D call: TRBD1 (5 bases). Germline assignment: CDR1 SGHVS and CDR2 FNYEAQ. The V end lost 1 base, the J end lost 3 bases, and 6 bases lay between the germline ends. This CDR3 is 13 amino acids long.

This clonotype was seen repeatedly, ten times or more. The chain links TRBV9 to TRBJ2-7; TRBD2 agrees at 9 bases. Trimming at V came to 0 bases and at J to 6 bases, leaving 19 bases not matched to a gene. CDR3 length equals 19 residues. The germline V gene encodes CDR1 SGDLS and CDR2 YYNGEE. CDR3 nucleotide sequence: TGTGCCAGCAGCGTAGGCCCAGGGGTTTCGGCTAGCGGGAAGGGCGAGCAGTACTTC. It codes for CASSVGPGVSASGKGEQYF. Filled out from reference TRBV9 and TRBJ2-7, the complete variable domain reads DSGVTQTPKHLITATGQRVTLRCSPRSGDLSVYWYQQSLDQGLQFLIQYYNGEERAKGNILERFSAQQFPDLHSELNLSSLELGDSALYFCASSVGPGVSASGKGEQYFGPGTRLTVT.

The rearrangement joins TRBV19 to TRBJ2-2; TRBD1 is a possible D gene (8 bases). Germline-derived CDR1 and CDR2 are LNHDA and SQIVND (reference sequence). Trimming took off 7 bases at V and 1 base at J, with 16 bases between the two ends. CDR3 length: 16 amino acids. CDR3 in amino acids: CASTLNRGGNTGELFF. In DNA, the CDR3 is TGTGCCAGTACCCTAAACAGGGGGGGGAACACCGGGGAGCTGTTTTTT.

This clonotype was seen repeatedly, ten times or more. This chain joins TRBV4-3 and TRBJ2-3, with D unresolved. Between the trimmed V and J ends, which lost 6 bases and 1 base, there was a span of 14 bases. The CDR3 extends over 15 amino acids. The germline V gene has CDR1 LGHNA and CDR2 YSLEER. The CDR3 DNA follows: TGCGCCAGCAGTCCCGGACCTTCGGGCACAGATACGCAGTATTTT. This gives the protein CASSPGPSGTDTQYF.

This sequence joins TRBV18 and TRBJ2-5; maybe TRBD2 (6 bases). Germline assignment: CDR1 KGHSH and CDR2 LQKENI. Trimming pared 4 bases from V and 4 bases from J, leaving 28 bases between. CDR3 length equals 19 residues. The CDR3 spells CASSRAGSPPGSGGETQYF. CDR3 nucleotides: TGTGCCAGCTCACGAGCGGGTAGCCCCCCTGGTAGCGGAGGAGAGACCCAGTACTTC.

This clonotype has ten or more counts. The chain couples TRBV6-2 or TRBV6-3 to TRBJ2-2, with D tentatively TRBD1 (6 bases). This CDR3 comprises 14 residues. Germline CDR1 MNHEY, CDR2 SVGEGT. Trimming took off 0 bases at V and 7 bases at J, with 9 bases between the two ends. The CDR3 protein is CASSYSQGIGELFF. In nucleotides, the CDR3 is TGTGCCAGCAGTTACTCACAGGGCATCGGGGAGCTGTTTTTT.

This chain joins TRBV18 and TRBJ2-7, with TRBD2 as a possible D gene (6 bases). CDR3 length equals 13 residues. Germline loops: CDR1 KGHSH, CDR2 LQKENI. The V and J ends lost 2 bases and 3 bases respectively, with 8 bases between them. The DNA for the CDR3 is TGTGCCAGCTCACCAGCGGGATTCTACGAGCAGTACTTC. It yields the protein CASSPAGFYEQYF.

This clonotype was detected only once. This may be a read error: a much more frequent sequence differs by one nucleotide. The genes are TRBV19 and TRBJ1-5, with D unresolved. The CDR3 covers 14 residues. Trimming shortened V by 3 bases and J by 6 bases, and 12 bases separated the two germline ends. CDR1 LNHDA and CDR2 SQIVND come from the germline V gene (reference sequence). The CDR3, as DNA: TGTGCCAGTAGTATCGGGCGGATCAGTCAGCCCCAGCATTTT. Its translation: CASSIGRISQPQHF.

With respect to this clonotype: This may come from a read error, since a much larger clone is one base off. The chain combines TRBV5-6 with TRBJ2-4; TRBD1 agrees at 9 bases. The CDR3 runs to 20 residues. Germline V gives CDR1 SGHDT, CDR2 YYEEEE. The V gene end was trimmed by 5 bases and the J gene end by 2 bases; junction bases not matched to a gene: 20. The CDR3 is CASRTGTGNFGWATKNIQYF. CDR3 DNA sequence: TGTGCCAGCAGAACCGGGACAGGGAATTTTGGGTGGGCGACCAAAAACATTCAGTACTTC. Full variable domain (remainder filled in from reference TRBV5-6 and TRBJ2-4): DAGVTQSPTHLIKTRGQQVTLRCSPKSGHDTVSWYQQALGQGPQFIFQYYEEEERQRGNFPDRFSGHQFPNYSSELNVNALLLGDSALYLCASRTGTGNFGWATKNIQYFGAGTRLSVL.

There are a few counts of this clonotype. The CDR3 is CASSANMGLGETQYF. The CDR3 DNA is TGTGCCAGCAGCGCCAACATGGGGCTCGGAGAGACCCAGTACTTC. The V gene is TRBV9, the J gene TRBJ2-5, with D possibly TRBD1 on 5 matching bases. The V end was cut by 3 bases, the J end by 4 bases, with 16 bases between. CDR3 length: 15 residues. In germline, CDR1 is SGDLS, CDR2 YYNGEE.

This clonotype was picked up many times. V is TRBV13 and J is TRBJ2-3; perhaps D is TRBD1 or TRBD2 (6 bases each). Germline V lookup: CDR1 PRHDT, CDR2 FYEKMQ (reference sequence). Trimming removed 2 bases from V and 7 bases from J, with 16 bases in between. This CDR3 region has 15 residues. CDR3: CASSLLGGHLNTQYF. The CDR3 nucleotides read TGTGCCAGCAGCTTATTGGGGGGACACCTTAATACGCAGTATTTT. The variable domain in full, completed from reference TRBV13 and TRBJ2-3, reads AAGVIQSPRHLIKEKRETATLKCYPIPRHDTVYWYQQGPGQDPQFLISFYEKMQSDKGSIPDRFSAQQFSDYHSELNMSSLELGDSALYFCASSLLGGHLNTQYFGPGTRLTVL.

This clonotype was detected ten times or more. The CDR3 loop reads CASTSGDTGELFF. The DNA for the CDR3 is TGTGCCAGCACCTCTGGGGACACCGGGGAGCTGTTTTTT. The chain couples TRBV5-6 to TRBJ2-2, with D uncertain. The CDR3 extends over 13 amino acids. CDR1 SGHDT and CDR2 YYEEEE come from the germline V gene. The V end was cut by 6 bases, the J end by 3 bases, with 9 bases between.

This clonotype appeared many times. The chain carries TRBV6-6 and TRBJ2-5, with TRBD1 matching 7 bases. Trimming at V came to 6 bases and at J to 4 bases, leaving 11 bases not matched to a gene. This CDR3 is 15 amino acids long. The V gene's germline CDR1 is MNHNY and CDR2 SVGAGI (reference sequence). CDR3 DNA: TGTGCCAGCAGCCTGAGGGGGCGGGTGGCAGAGACCCAGTACTTC. Translated: CASSLRGRVAETQYF.